This TCR beta chain was recorded in a study of blood T cell repertoires in COVID-19. Across the whole study: Specimens from acute and convalescent COVID-19 originated in the United States, Italy and Spain.

From germline, CDR1 is SGDLS and CDR2 YYNGEE. V shed 4 bases and J 3 bases; nucleotides not matched to a gene: 6. This CDR3 is 15 amino acids long. This clone was seen more than once but under ten times. Per the study methods: Reference gene primer amplification gave estimated nucleated cell counts. Only in-frame clones appear in the TCRdb table, and some are missing; sequencing was by immunoSEQ multiplex PCR. Clonal size and the V and J genes are those of that table, whereas D and trimming came from the DNA. This sample has 200,000 to 300,000 clones, with less than 90% found just once. Sequencing used peripheral blood. J is TRBJ2-7 and V is TRBV9, with 11 bases matching TRBD2. This clonotype was obtained from a man aged 55 to 70 with acute or convalescent COVID-19. The CDR3 sequence is CASSLGTSGSYEQYF. The CDR3 nucleotides are TGTGCCAGCAGCCTCGGGACTAGCGGAAGCTACGAGCAGTACTTC.